A selection of T cell receptor beta chains follows, all from one sample in a study of prognosis after radiotherapy for stage I lung cancer. MiXCR was run by TCRdb on the multiplex PCR reads, yielding one entry per CDR3 protein. This table holds around 56,000 distinct CDR3 sequences, 26% found once. The sequencing used PBMCs, collected before or after stereotactic body radiation therapy (not recorded which). All receptors derive from a donor over 45 with non-small cell lung cancer. CDR3s include the opening cysteine and the closing phenylalanine or tryptophan. Fields, in order: D gene, V gene, clone size, J gene, CDR3 DNA, CDR3 protein. D genes are given only for firm matches. A clone size is listed for some rows: how often the clone was seen (once, few, many), or a class if it is expanded.

TRBD1,TRBV28,many,TRBJ1-5,TGTGCCAGCAGTTTAGGACAGGGGGCGGACCTGAATCAGCCCCAGCATTTT,CASSLGQGADLNQPQHF
NA,TRBV6-5,medium-sized,TRBJ1-6,TGTGCCAGCAGTTACAATAATTCACCCCTCCACTTT,CASSYNNSPLHF
NA,TRBV11-2,many,TRBJ2-1,TGTGCCAGCAGCTTAGAAGGACAGTACAATGAGCAGTTCTTC,CASSLEGQYNEQFF
NA,TRBV3-1,many,TRBJ1-1,TGTGCCAGCAGCCAACCGCGACAGGAAGCTTTCTTT,CASSQPRQEAFF
TRBD2,TRBV5-5,many,TRBJ2-1,TGTGCCAGCAGCTCCGGGTCTAGCGGTCTCGATGAGCAGTTCTTC,CASSSGSSGLDEQFF
TRBD1,TRBV12-3/TRBV12-4,many,TRBJ2-7,TGTGCCAGCAGTTCCCCGCCGGGACAGGGGGTCTACGAGCAGTACTTC,CASSSPPGQGVYEQYF
TRBD1,TRBV11-2,many,TRBJ1-3,TGTGCCGGCCGGGGACAGGGGGCTCTATCAAGTGGAAACACCATATATTTT,CAGRGQGALSSGNTIYF
NA,TRBV19,NA,TRBJ2-2,TGTGCCAGTAGTATCTCTCGGTTGAGGACCGGGGAGCTGTTTTTT,CASSISRLRTGELFF
NA,TRBV20-1,many,TRBJ2-7,TGCAGTGCAGAACCCCTGGGACTCATCTCCAGGGAGCAGTACTTC,CSAEPLGLISREQYF
NA,TRBV7-9,many,TRBJ1-4,TGTGCCAGCAGCAAAGGGGTTCGAGGCCTAGCAACTAATGAAAAACTGTTTTTT,CASSKGVRGLATNEKLFF
NA,TRBV6-1,medium-sized,TRBJ1-6,TGTGCCAGCAGTAAACAGGCGAGGAATTCACCCCTCCACTTT,CASSKQARNSPLHF
TRBD1,TRBV5-5,NA,TRBJ2-5,TGTGCCAGCAGCTTCCCCACGGACAGGCAGCAAGAGACCCAGTACTTC,CASSFPTDRQQETQYF
NA,TRBV6-9,many,TRBJ2-7,TGTGCCAGCAGTTACTCTGCCGGTTCCGACTACGAGCAGTACTTC,CASSYSAGSDYEQYF
NA,TRBV7-9,NA,TRBJ1-2,TGTGCCAGCAGCTCCCGGACAGAATCTAACTATGGCTACACGTTC,CASSSRTESNYGYTF
TRBD1,TRBV20-1,many,TRBJ2-7,TGCAGTGCCATAACGCCGACAGGGGGTTCCTACGAGCAGTACTTC,CSAITPTGGSYEQYF
NA,TRBV6-1,many,TRBJ2-7,TGTGCCAGCAGAGAGGTTGAGCAGTACTTC,CASREVEQYF
NA,TRBV9,NA,TRBJ2-1,TGTGCCAGCAGCCCACTAGTATGGCGGAATGAGCAGTTCTTC,CASSPLVWRNEQFF
NA,TRBV29-1,many,TRBJ2-3,TGCAGCGTTGTCCCCGCGGCAGCTAGCACAGATACGCAGTATTTT,CSVVPAAASTDTQYF
NA,TRBV12-3/TRBV12-4,many,TRBJ2-2,TGTGCCAGCAGTTCTCCGACCGGGATCCGAACCGGGGAGCTGTTTTTT,CASSSPTGIRTGELFF
TRBD2,TRBV24-1,many,TRBJ2-1,TGTGCCACCAGTGATTTCCTAGCGGGGGGGATGAATGAGCAGTTCTTC,CATSDFLAGGMNEQFF
NA,TRBV11-2,many,TRBJ2-5,TGTGCCAGCAGCTTTTTTAGGGGAGAGACCCAGTACTTC,CASSFFRGETQYF
NA,TRBV4-2,many,TRBJ2-1,TGTGCCAGCAGCCAAGATCCGGGAAGGAATGAGCAGTTCTTC,CASSQDPGRNEQFF
TRBD1,TRBV3-1,many,TRBJ2-4,TGTGCCAGCAGCCAAGGGGGGACAGGGGGTAACATTCAGTACTTC,CASSQGGTGGNIQYF
NA,TRBV6-5,NA,TRBJ2-7,TGTGCCAGCAGTTACGGGTCGCGTGGATCTCACGAGCAGTACTTC,CASSYGSRGSHEQYF
TRBD1,TRBV27,NA,TRBJ1-6,TGTGCCAGCGGGGCGACAGGGGAACATTCACTCCCCCACTTT,CASGATGEHSLPHF
TRBD1,TRBV11-2,many,TRBJ2-5,TGTGCCAGCAGCCCACTGACAGGGGGTGACACCCAGTACTTC,CASSPLTGGDTQYF
NA,TRBV18,many,TRBJ2-5,TGTGCCAGCTCACCAAGTTTAGAGACCCAGTACTTC,CASSPSLETQYF
NA,TRBV18,many,TRBJ2-7,TGTGCCAGCTCACCACGAGACGGAACCTACGAGCAGTACTTC,CASSPRDGTYEQYF
NA,TRBV7-9,many,TRBJ1-4,TGTGCCAGCAGCTTAGGACCAGGGATGGGTGAAAAACTGTTTTTT,CASSLGPGMGEKLFF
NA,TRBV5-1,NA,TRBJ1-2,TGCACCAGCAGCTTGGGGCGGGGAGGCTACACCTTC,CTSSLGRGGYTF
NA,TRBV30,many,TRBJ1-5,TGTGCCTGGGGAGTTAAAGGCAATCAGCCCCAGCATTTT,CAWGVKGNQPQHF
TRBD2,TRBV20-1,many,TRBJ2-1,TGCAGTGCTGGGACTAGCGGGGGGGCCTCGGAGTTCTACAATGAGCAGTTCTTC,CSAGTSGGASEFYNEQFF
TRBD1,TRBV19,many,TRBJ2-7,TGTGCCAGTAGTATACGCCCAGACAGGGGCTACGAGCAGTACTTC,CASSIRPDRGYEQYF
NA,TRBV6-1,many,TRBJ1-1,TGTGCCATCCTGGGGACCGGCGGTTCTGAAGCTTTCTTT,CAILGTGGSEAFF
NA,TRBV9,NA,TRBJ2-2,TGTGCCAGCAGCAGGGGGGGGGAGGGGGCGAACACCGGGGAGCTGTTTTTT,CASSRGGEGANTGELFF
NA,TRBV2,many,TRBJ1-1,TGTGCCAGCAGGGGCTCCGGTGAGGCTTTCTTT,CASRGSGEAFF
TRBD2,TRBV6-2/TRBV6-3,many,TRBJ2-5,TGTGCCAGCAGTTCCCGAAGCGGGGGGACCCAAGAGACCCAGTACTTC,CASSSRSGGTQETQYF
TRBD1,TRBV12-3/TRBV12-4,many,TRBJ2-1,TGTGCCAGCAGTCGGACAGGGGGCTACAATGAGCAGTTCTTC,CASSRTGGYNEQFF
TRBD1,TRBV7-3,many,TRBJ2-6,TGTGCCAGCAGCCCACCGACAGGGGTAGCTGGGGCCAACGTCCTGACTTTC,CASSPPTGVAGANVLTF
NA,TRBV30,many,TRBJ1-6,TGTGCCTGGAGTAGGTGGTCTAATTCACCCCTCCACTTT,CAWSRWSNSPLHF
NA,TRBV7-9,many,TRBJ2-3,TGTGCCAGCAGCCCATTAAGCACAGATACGCAGTATTTT,CASSPLSTDTQYF
TRBD2,TRBV19,many,TRBJ2-3,TGTGCCAGCAGAAGCGGGGCCGGGGATACGCAGTATTTT,CASRSGAGDTQYF
NA,TRBV27,NA,TRBJ2-1,TGTGCCAGCAGGCCCCCGTGGGGGCGATACAATGAGCAGTTCTTC,CASRPPWGRYNEQFF
NA,TRBV28,medium-sized,TRBJ1-5,TGTGCCAGCAGTGCCTTAGTGGCCCACACCAATCAGCCCCAGCATTTT,CASSALVAHTNQPQHF
NA,TRBV12-3/TRBV12-4,many,TRBJ2-2,TGTGCCAGCAGTTTGGTAGAGACCGGGGAGCTGCTTTTT,CASSLVETGELLF
NA,TRBV20-1,many,TRBJ1-5,TGCAGTGCTAGAGATCGAGTGGAACAGCCCCAGCATTTT,CSARDRVEQPQHF
NA,TRBV29-1,NA,TRBJ2-1,TGCAGCTTTGAAGACCCGGTGGGGGGGCAGTTCTTC,CSFEDPVGGQFF
NA,TRBV19,once,TRBJ2-1,TGTGCCAGTACCGAAAGGTCCTTGGGTGAGAAATTCTTC,CASTERSLGEKFF
NA,TRBV19,many,TRBJ1-5,TGTGCCAGTAGTATACGGCGGGGCGAAGGTCAGCCCCAGCATTTT,CASSIRRGEGQPQHF
NA,TRBV7-3,many,TRBJ2-7,TGTGCCAGCAGCTTAAAGGGCAGCCTCGCGGGCGAGCAGTACTTC,CASSLKGSLAGEQYF
NA,TRBV30,many,TRBJ1-1,TGTGCCTGGACCTCGCTGCAGAGACTGATGAACACTGAAGCTTTCTTT,CAWTSLQRLMNTEAFF
NA,TRBV5-6,NA,TRBJ1-1,TGTGCCAGCAGCTCGCGGGACCCGAACACTGAAGCTTTCTTT,CASSSRDPNTEAFF
NA,TRBV11-1,many,TRBJ2-1,TGTGCCAGCAGCTTAGCGGGGGGGCGTTACAATGAGCAGTTCTTC,CASSLAGGRYNEQFF
NA,TRBV30,few,TRBJ1-1,TGTGCCTGGAGTTTGAGGTTACGCACTGAAGCTTTCTTT,CAWSLRLRTEAFF
TRBD1,TRBV6-1,many,TRBJ1-4,TGTGCTTCGAGGTGGACAGGGAATGAAAAACTGTTTTTT,CASRWTGNEKLFF
NA,TRBV19,many,TRBJ2-4,TGTGCCAGTACCCCCGTGGGGACGGCCAAAAACATTCAGTACTTC,CASTPVGTAKNIQYF
NA,TRBV19,many,TRBJ2-5,TGTGCCACCCTTCCTTGGGGAGGAGAGACCCAGTACTTC,CATLPWGGETQYF
NA,TRBV7-9,many,TRBJ2-3,TGTGCCAGCAGCACCGGGACCAGGGGCACAGATACGCAGTATTTT,CASSTGTRGTDTQYF